This TCR beta chain was found in a study of T cells in Graves' hyperthyroidism and ophthalmopathy. Broader study findings: Using 13 V-J features, a model discriminated ophthalmopathy from stable hyperthyroidism.

TCR beta CDR3 region amplification was performed from RNA transcripts. HTBI primers drove first-round RT-PCR of the TCR CDR3. TCRdb redid the calling of the multiplex PCR reads with MiXCR, one entry per CDR3 protein. The sample lists more than 500,000 distinct CDR3 sequences, over 35% occurring once. Uncontrolled infection, other autoimmune disease, pregnancy or lactation barred patients from enrollment. Note on this clonotype: Its specificity is unknown.

The ends were cut back, 4 bases at V and 5 bases at J, with 17 bases in the middle. Germline-derived CDR1 and CDR2 are SGHTA and FQGNSA. The CDR3 contains 15 residues. The receptor's source is an adult woman with Graves' disease, either hyperthyroidism or ophthalmopathy (not recorded which). What was sequenced was peripheral blood or thyroid tissue (not recorded which). The chain recombines TRBV7-2 with TRBJ2-5; TRBD2 is a possible D gene (5 bases). The CDR3 region is CASSYAGVWWETQYF. The CDR3 DNA reads TGTGCCAGCAGCTATGCCGGGGTCTGGTGGGAGACCCAGTACTTC. Drawing the rest from reference TRBV7-2 and TRBJ2-5, the complete variable domain is GAGVSQSPSNKVTEKGKDVELRCDPISGHTALYWYRQSLGQGLEFLIYFQGNSAPDKSGLPSDRFSAERTGGSVSTLTIQRTQQEDSAVYLCASSYAGVWWETQYFGPGTRLLVL.